This TCR beta chain appears in the sequencing data of a study of blood T cell repertoires in COVID-19. Per the study methods: Reference gene primer amplification gave nucleated cell count estimates. Repertoires were generated with immunoSEQ multiplex PCR, while TCRdb's copy carries only in-frame clones and drops some. That table furnishes V, J and clone size, whereas the DNA furnished D and trimming. The table includes under 250,000 clones, about 89% detected once. V lost 3 bases to trimming and J lost 7 bases; unmatched junction nucleotides: 8. Germline loops: CDR1 ENHRY, CDR2 SYGVKD. CDR3 length equals 15 residues.

This chain joins TRBV10-3 and TRBJ2-1, with TRBD2 matching 8 bases. The material sequenced was peripheral blood. The origin of this receptor is a man aged 55 to 70 who had recovered from COVID-19. The CDR3 nucleotides are TGTGCCATCAGTGAACTCTCCCGCGGGGGGAATGAGCAGTTCTTC. Translation gives CAISELSRGGNEQFF.